The sequence of this TCR beta chain was determined in a study of CD8 T cells in ankylosing spondylitis. General observations from the study: Reportedly, matched ankylosing spondylitis synovial fluid was significantly enriched for disease-linked clones. A TCR beta motif of eight or nine highly homologous variants seemed to mark ankylosing spondylitis blood. Clones linked with disease were CD8+ and fairly uncommon in the peripheral blood.

This clonotype was seen many times. What it binds is unknown. Germline V gene data show CDR1 as MNHEY and CDR2 as SMNVEV (reference sequence). V lost 4 bases to trimming and J lost 5 bases, with 9 bases between them. The CDR3 runs 14 residues. TCRdb independently ran MiXCR on the 5' RACE reads; one entry per CDR3 protein. The data hold roughly 490,000 distinct CDR3 sequences, with roughly 5.3% observed a single time. V and J are TRBV27 and TRBJ1-6; D not resolved. Sequenced sample: blood, either unsorted or a sorted T cell fraction (not recorded which). The receptor was isolated from a male donor with ankylosing spondylitis. The chain's CDR3 is CASSSPLNNSPLHF. DNA for the CDR3: TGTGCCAGCAGTTCGCCTCTGAATAATTCACCCCTCCACTTT.